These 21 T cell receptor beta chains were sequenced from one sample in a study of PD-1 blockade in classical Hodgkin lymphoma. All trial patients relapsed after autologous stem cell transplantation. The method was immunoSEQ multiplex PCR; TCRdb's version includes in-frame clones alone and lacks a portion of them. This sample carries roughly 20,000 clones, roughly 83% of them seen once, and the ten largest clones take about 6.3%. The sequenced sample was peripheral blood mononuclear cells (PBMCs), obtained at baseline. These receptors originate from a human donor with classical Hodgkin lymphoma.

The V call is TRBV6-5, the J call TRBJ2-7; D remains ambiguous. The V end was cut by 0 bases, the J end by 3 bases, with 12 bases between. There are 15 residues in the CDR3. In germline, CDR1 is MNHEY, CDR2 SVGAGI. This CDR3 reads CASSYSRVGVYEQYF. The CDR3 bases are TGTGCCAGCAGTTACTCGCGCGTTGGCGTCTACGAGCAGTACTTC.

CDR3 residues: CASSPPSFGYTF. The CDR3 nucleotides read TGTGCCAGCAGTCCACCATCTTTTGGCTACACCTTC. The genes are TRBV28 and TRBJ1-2, with D uncertain. The CDR3 has 12 amino acids. The V and J ends lost 5 bases and 7 bases respectively, with 11 bases between them. CDR1 and CDR2 from the germline V gene are MDHEN and SYDVKM.

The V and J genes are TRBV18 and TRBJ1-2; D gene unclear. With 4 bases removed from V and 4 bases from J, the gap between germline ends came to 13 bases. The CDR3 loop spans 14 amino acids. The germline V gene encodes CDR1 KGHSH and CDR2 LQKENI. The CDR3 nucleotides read TGTGCCAGCTCACGGGCCCTACAGTTCTATGGCTACACCTTC. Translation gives CASSRALQFYGYTF.

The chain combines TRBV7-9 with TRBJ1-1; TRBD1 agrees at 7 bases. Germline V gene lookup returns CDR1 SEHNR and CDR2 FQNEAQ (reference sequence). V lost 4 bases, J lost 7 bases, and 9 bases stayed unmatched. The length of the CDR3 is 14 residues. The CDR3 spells CASSSTHRGNEAFF. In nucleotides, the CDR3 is TGTGCCAGCAGCTCAACCCACAGGGGTAATGAAGCTTTCTTT.

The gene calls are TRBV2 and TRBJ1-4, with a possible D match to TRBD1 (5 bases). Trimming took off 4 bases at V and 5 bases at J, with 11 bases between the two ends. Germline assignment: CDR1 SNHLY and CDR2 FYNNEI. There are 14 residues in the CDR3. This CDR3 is CASSAGTGNEKLFF. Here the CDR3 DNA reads TGTGCCAGCAGTGCCGGGACGGGAAATGAAAAACTGTTTTTT.

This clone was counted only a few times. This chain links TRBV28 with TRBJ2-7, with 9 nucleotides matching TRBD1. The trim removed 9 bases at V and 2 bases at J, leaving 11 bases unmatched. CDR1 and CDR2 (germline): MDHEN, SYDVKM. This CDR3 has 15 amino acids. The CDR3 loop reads CASNTRDRAAYEQYF. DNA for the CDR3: TGTGCCAGTAACACCCGGGACAGGGCGGCCTACGAGCAGTACTTC.

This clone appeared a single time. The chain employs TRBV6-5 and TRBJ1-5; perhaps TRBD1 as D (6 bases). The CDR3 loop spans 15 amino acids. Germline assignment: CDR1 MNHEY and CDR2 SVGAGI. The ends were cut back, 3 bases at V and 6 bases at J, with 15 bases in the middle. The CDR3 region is CASSYVRGAAQPQHF. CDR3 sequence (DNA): TGTGCCAGCAGTTATGTCAGGGGTGCAGCTCAGCCCCAGCATTTT.

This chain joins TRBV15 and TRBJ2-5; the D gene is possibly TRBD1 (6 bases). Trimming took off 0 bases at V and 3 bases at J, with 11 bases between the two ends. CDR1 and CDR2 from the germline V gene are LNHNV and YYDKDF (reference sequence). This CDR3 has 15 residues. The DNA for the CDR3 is TGTGCCACCAGCAGAGAGGATAACAGGGAAGAGACCCAGTACTTC. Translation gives CATSREDNREETQYF.

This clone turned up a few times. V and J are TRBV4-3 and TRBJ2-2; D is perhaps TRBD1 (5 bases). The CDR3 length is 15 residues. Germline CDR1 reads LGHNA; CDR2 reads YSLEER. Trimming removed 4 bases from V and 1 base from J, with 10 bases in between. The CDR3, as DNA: TGCGCCAGCAGCCCGTACCAGGGGAACACCGGGGAGCTGTTTTTT. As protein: CASSPYQGNTGELFF.

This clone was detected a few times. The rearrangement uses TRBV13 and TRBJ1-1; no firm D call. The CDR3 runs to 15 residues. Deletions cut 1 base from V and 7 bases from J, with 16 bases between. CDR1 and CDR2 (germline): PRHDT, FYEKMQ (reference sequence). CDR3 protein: CASSLALGLGIEAFF. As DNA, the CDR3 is TGTGCCAGCAGCTTAGCATTGGGGTTAGGGATTGAAGCTTTCTTT.

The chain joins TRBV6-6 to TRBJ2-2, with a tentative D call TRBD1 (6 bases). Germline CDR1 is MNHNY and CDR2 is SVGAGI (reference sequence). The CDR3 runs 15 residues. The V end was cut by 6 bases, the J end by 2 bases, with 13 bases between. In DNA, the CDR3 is TGTGCCAGCAGCGACGGGACACCCAACACCGGGGAGCTGTTTTTT. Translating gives CASSDGTPNTGELFF.

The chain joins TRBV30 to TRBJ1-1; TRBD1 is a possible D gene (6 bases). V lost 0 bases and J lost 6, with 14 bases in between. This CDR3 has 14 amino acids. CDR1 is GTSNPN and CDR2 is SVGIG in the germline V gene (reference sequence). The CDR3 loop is CAWSVGRGKAEAFF. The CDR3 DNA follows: TGTGCCTGGAGTGTAGGCAGGGGAAAAGCTGAAGCTTTCTTT.

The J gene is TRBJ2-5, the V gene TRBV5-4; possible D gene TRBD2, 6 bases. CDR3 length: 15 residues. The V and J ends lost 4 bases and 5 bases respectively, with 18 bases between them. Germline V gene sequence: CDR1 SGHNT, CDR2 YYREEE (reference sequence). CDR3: CASSPELLATETQYF. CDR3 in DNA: TGTGCCAGCAGCCCCGAGCTCCTAGCGACGGAGACCCAGTACTTC.

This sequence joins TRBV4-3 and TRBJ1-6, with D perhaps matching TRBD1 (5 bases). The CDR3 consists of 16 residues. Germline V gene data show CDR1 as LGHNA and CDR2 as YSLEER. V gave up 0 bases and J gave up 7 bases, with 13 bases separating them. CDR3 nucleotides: TGCGCCAGCAGCCAAGATGGAACCGGGACGAATTCACCCCTCCACTTT. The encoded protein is CASSQDGTGTNSPLHF.

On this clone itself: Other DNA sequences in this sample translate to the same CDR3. The CDR3 spells CASSLELNEKLFF. In nucleotides, the CDR3 is TGTGCCAGCAGCTTGGAACTTAATGAAAAACTGTTTTTT. This chain links TRBV7-2 with TRBJ1-4; no clear D gene. The CDR3 loop spans 13 amino acids. Between the trimmed V and J ends, which lost 3 bases and 4 bases, there was a span of 6 bases. Per the germline V gene, CDR1 is SGHTA and CDR2 is FQGNSA.

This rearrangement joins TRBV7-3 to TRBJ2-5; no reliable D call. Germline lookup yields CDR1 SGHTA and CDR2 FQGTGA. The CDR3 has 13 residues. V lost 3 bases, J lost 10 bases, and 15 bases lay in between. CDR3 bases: TGTGCCAGCAGCTTTTGGCACGGAAGAGACCAGTACTTC. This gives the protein CASSFWHGRDQYF.

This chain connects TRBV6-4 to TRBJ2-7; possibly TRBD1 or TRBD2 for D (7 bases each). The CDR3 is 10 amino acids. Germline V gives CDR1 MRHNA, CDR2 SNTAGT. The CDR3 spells CVPGGAEQYF. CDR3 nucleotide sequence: TGTGTCCCAGGGGGGGCCGAGCAGTACTTC.

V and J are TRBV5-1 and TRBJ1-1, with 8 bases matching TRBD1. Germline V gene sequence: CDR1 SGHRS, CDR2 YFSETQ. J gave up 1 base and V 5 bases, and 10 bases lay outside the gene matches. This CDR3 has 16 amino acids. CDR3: CASSSRGRDSNTEAFF. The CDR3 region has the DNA TGCGCCAGCAGTTCCAGGGGGCGCGACTCGAACACTGAAGCTTTCTTT.

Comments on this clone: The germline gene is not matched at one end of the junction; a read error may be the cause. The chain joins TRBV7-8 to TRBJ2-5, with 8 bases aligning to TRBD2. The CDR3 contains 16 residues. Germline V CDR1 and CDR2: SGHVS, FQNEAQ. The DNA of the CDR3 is TGTGCCAGCAGCCTAGCCGCGGGGGGAGTAAGAGAGACCCAGTACTTC. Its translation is CASSLAAGGVRETQYF.

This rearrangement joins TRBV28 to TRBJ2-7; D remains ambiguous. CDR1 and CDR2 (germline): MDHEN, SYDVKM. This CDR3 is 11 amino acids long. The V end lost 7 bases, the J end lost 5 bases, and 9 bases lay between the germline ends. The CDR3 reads CASKYGHEQYF. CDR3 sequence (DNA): TGTGCCAGCAAGTATGGCCACGAGCAGTACTTC.

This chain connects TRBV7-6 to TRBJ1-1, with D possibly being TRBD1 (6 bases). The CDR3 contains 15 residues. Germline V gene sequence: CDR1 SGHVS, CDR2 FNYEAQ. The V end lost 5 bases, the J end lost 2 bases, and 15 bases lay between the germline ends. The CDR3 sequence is CASSQYLGGNTEAFF. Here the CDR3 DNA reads TGTGCCAGCAGCCAATACCTGGGGGGCAACACTGAAGCTTTCTTT.